The clone carrying this T cell receptor (beta chain) has ten or more counts. No antigen is known for it. This specimen belongs to a study of T cells in Graves' hyperthyroidism and ophthalmopathy. The overall study: The authors collected peripheral blood at initial diagnosis, before any treatment.

Study-level points and caveats: The blood repertoire included most of the expanded thyroid clonotypes above 0.001.

Across 18 months, stable Graves' hyperthyroidism was marked by no progression to ophthalmopathy. Authors of the study amplified TCR beta CDR3 regions from RNA transcripts. First-round RT-PCR of the TCR CDR3 relied on the HTBI primer set. MiXCR was run by TCRdb on the multiplex PCR reads, yielding one entry per CDR3 protein. The table records around 99,000 distinct CDR3 sequences, roughly 15% of them present only once. The sequencing sample was made of blood. The TCR comes from a woman in her forties or fifties with Graves' hyperthyroidism.

The CDR3 here is CASSLSRIGTGPNSPLHF. The CDR3 nucleotides are TGTGCCAGCAGTTTATCGAGAATTGGGACAGGCCCCAATTCACCCCTCCACTTT. This chain joins TRBV27 and TRBJ1-6, with TRBD1 matching 8 bases. The ends lost 0 bases at V and 7 bases at J; junction bases unmatched: 11. Germline values: CDR1 MNHEY, CDR2 SMNVEV (reference sequence). There are 18 residues in the CDR3.